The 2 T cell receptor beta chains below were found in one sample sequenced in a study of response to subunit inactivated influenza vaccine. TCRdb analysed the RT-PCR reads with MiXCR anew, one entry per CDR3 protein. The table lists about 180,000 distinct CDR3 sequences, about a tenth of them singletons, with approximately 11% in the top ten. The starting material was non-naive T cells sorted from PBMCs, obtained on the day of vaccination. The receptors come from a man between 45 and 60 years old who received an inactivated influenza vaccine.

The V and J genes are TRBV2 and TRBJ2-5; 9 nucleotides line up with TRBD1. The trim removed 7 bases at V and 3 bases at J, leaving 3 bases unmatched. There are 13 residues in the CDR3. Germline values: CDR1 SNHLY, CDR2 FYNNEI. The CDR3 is CASMGTGKETQYF. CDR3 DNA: TGTGCCAGCATGGGGACAGGGAAAGAGACCCAGTACTTC.

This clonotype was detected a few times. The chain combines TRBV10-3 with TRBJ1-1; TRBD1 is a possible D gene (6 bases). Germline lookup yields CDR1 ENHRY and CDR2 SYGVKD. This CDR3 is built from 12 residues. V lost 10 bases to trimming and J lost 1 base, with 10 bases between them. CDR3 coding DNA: TGTGCCACAGGACAGACGAACACTGAAGCTTTCTTT. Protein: CATGQTNTEAFF.